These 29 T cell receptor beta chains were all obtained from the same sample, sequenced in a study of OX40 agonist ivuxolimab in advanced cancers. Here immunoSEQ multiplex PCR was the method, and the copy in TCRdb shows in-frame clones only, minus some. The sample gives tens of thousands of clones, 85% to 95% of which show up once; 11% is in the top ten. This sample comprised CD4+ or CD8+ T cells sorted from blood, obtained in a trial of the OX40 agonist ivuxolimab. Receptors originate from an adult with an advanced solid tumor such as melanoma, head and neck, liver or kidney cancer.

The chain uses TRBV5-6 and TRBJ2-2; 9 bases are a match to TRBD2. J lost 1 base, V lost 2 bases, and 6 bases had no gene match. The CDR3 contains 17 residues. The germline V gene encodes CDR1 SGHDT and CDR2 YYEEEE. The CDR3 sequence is CASSFPTSGGNTGELFF. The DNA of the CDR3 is TGTGCCAGCAGCTTCCCGACTAGCGGAGGGAACACCGGGGAGCTGTTTTTT.

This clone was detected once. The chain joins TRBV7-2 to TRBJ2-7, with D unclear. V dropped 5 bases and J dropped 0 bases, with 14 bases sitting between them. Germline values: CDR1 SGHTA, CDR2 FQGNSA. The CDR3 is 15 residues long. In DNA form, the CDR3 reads TGTGCCAGCAGCCCCCTCGGTGGAAGCTCCTACGAGCAGTACTTC. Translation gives CASSPLGGSSYEQYF.

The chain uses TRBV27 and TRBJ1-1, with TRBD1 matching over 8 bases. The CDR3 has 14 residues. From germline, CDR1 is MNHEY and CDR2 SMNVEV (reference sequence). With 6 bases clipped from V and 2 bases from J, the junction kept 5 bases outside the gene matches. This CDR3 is CASSLGQVNTEAFF. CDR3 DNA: TGTGCCAGCAGCTTGGGACAGGTCAACACTGAAGCTTTCTTT.

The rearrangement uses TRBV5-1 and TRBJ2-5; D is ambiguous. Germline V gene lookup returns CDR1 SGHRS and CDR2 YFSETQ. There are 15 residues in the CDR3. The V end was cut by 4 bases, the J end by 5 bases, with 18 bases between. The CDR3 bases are TGCGCCAGCAGCCCGGGCCGCAGCCGGTGGGAGACCCAGTACTTC. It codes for CASSPGRSRWETQYF.

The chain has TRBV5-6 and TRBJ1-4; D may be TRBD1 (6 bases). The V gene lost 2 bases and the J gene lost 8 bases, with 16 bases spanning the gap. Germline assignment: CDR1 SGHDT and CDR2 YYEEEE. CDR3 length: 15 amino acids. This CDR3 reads CASSLSGDPGEKLFF. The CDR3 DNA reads TGTGCCAGCAGCTTATCAGGGGACCCGGGCGAAAAACTGTTTTTT. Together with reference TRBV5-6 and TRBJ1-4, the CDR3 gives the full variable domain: DAGVTQSPTHLIKTRGQQVTLRCSPKSGHDTVSWYQQALGQGPQFIFQYYEEEERQRGNFPDRFSGHQFPNYSSELNVNALLLGDSALYLCASSLSGDPGEKLFFGSGTQLSVL.

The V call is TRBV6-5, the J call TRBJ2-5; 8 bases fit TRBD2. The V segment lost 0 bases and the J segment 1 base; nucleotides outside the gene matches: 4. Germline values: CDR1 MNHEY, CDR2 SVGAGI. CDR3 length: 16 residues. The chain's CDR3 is CASSYSVAGSQETQYF. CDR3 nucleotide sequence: TGTGCCAGCAGTTACTCAGTAGCGGGAAGCCAAGAGACCCAGTACTTC.

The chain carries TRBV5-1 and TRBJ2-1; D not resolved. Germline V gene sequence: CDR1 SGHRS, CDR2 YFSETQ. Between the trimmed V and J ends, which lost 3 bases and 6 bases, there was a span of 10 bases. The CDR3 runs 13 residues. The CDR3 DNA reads TGCGCCAGCAGCTATTCTCCGCCCAATGAGCAGTTCTTC. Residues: CASSYSPPNEQFF.

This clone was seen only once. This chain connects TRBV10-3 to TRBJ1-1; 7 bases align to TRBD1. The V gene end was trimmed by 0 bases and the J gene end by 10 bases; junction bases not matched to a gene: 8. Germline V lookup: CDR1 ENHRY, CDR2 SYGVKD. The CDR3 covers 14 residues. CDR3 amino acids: CAISESPGDSPAFF. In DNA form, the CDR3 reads TGTGCCATCAGTGAGTCACCCGGGGACAGTCCAGCTTTCTTT.

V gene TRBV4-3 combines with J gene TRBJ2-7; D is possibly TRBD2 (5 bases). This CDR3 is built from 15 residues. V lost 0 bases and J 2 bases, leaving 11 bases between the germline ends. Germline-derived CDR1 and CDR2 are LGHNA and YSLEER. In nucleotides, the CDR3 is TGCGCCAGCAGCCAAGATAGAAGCGGACCCTACGAGCAGTACTTC. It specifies CASSQDRSGPYEQYF.

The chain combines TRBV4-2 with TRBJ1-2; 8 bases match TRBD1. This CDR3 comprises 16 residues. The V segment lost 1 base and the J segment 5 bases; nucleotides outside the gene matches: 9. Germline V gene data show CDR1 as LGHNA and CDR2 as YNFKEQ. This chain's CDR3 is CASSQAPQTGVYGYTF. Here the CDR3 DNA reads TGTGCCAGCAGCCAAGCTCCTCAGACAGGGGTATATGGCTACACCTTC.

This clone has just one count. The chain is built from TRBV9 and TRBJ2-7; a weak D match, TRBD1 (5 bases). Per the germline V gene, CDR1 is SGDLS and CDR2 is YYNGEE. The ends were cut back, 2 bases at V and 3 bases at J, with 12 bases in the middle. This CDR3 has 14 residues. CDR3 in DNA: TGTGCCAGCAGCGTCTCCGCAGGGTACTACGAGCAGTACTTC. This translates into CASSVSAGYYEQYF.

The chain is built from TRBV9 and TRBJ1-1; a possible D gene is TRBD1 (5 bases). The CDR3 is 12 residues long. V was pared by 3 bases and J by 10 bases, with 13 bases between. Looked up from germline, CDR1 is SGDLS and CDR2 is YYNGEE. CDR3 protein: CASSGGAPGAFF. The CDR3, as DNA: TGTGCCAGCAGCGGCGGGGCGCCGGGAGCTTTCTTT.

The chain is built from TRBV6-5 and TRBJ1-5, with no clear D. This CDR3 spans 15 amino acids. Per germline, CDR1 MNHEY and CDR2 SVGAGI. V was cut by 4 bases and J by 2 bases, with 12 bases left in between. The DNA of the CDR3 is TGTGCCAGCAGTTGGACCTTACGCGGCAATCAGCCCCAGCATTTT. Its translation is CASSWTLRGNQPQHF.

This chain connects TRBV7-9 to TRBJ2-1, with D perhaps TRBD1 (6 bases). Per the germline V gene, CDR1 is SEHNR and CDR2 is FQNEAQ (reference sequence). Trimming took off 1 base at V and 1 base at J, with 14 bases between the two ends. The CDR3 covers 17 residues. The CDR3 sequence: CASSLGQGMGSYNEQFF. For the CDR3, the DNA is TGTGCCAGCAGCTTAGGGCAGGGGATGGGGTCCTACAATGAGCAGTTCTTC.

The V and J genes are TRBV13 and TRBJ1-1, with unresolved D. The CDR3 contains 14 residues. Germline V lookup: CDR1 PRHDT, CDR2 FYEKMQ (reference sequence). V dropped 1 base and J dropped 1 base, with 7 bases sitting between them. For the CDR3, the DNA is TGTGCCAGCAGCTTAGAAGGTCAGAACACTGAAGCTTTCTTT. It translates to CASSLEGQNTEAFF.

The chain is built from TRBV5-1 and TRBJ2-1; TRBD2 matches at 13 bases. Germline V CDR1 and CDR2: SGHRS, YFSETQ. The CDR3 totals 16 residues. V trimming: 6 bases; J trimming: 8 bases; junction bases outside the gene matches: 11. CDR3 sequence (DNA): TGCGCCAGCACCCCTCTACTAGCGGGAGGGCGGTATGAGCAGTTCTTC. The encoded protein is CASTPLLAGGRYEQFF.

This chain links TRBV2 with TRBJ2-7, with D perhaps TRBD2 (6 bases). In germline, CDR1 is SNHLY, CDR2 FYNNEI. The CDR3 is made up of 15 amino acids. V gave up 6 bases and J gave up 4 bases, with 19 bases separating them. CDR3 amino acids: CASSRAETGTYEQYF. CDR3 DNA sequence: TGTGCCAGCAGCCGGGCGGAAACGGGGACTTACGAGCAGTACTTC.

The CDR3 region is CASSASGNTGELFF. CDR3 nucleotide sequence: TGTGCCAGCAGCGCTTCAGGGAACACCGGGGAGCTGTTTTTT. The V gene is TRBV5-6, the J gene TRBJ2-2; D is uncertain. The V and J ends lost 4 bases and 1 base respectively, with 8 bases between them. CDR1 is SGHDT and CDR2 is YYEEEE in the germline V gene. The CDR3 runs 14 residues.

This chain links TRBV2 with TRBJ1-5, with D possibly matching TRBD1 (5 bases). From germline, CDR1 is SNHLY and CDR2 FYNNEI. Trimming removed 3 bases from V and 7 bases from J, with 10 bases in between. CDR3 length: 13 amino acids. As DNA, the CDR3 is TGTGCCAGCAGTGAGCAGGGATACCAGCCCCAGCATTTT. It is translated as CASSEQGYQPQHF.

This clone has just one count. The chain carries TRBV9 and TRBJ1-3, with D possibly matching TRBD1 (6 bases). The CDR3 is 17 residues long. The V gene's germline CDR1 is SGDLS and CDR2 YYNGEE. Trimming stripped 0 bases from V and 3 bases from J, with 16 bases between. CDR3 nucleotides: TGTGCCAGCAGCGTAGCTGCCAGGGGTACAGGTGGAAACACCATATATTTT. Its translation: CASSVAARGTGGNTIYF.

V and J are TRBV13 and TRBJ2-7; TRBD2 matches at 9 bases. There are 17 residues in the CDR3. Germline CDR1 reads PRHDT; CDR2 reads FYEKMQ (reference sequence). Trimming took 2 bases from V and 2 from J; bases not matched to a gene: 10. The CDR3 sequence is CASSLKGPRLAAYEQYF. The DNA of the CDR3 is TGTGCCAGCAGCTTAAAGGGGCCGCGACTAGCGGCCTACGAGCAGTACTTC. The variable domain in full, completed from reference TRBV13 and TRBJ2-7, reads AAGVIQSPRHLIKEKRETATLKCYPIPRHDTVYWYQQGPGQDPQFLISFYEKMQSDKGSIPDRFSAQQFSDYHSELNMSSLELGDSALYFCASSLKGPRLAAYEQYFGPGTRLTVT.

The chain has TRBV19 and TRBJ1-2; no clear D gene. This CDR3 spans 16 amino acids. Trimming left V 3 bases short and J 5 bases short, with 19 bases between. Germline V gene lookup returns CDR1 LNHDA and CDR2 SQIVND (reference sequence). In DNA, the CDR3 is TGTGCCAGTAGTATCTTGGGGTCGTCTTCGGGGTATGGCTACACCTTC. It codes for CASSILGSSSGYGYTF. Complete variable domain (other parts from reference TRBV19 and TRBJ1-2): DGGITQSPKYLFRKEGQNVTLSCEQNLNHDAMYWYRQDPGQGLRLIYYSQIVNDFQKGDIAEGYSVSREKKESFPLTVTSAQKNPTAFYLCASSILGSSSGYGYTFGSGTRLTVV.

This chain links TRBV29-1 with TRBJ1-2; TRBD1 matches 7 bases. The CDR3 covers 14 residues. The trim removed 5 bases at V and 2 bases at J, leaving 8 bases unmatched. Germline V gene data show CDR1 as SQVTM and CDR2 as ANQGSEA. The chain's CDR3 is CSVPRDRLNYGYTF. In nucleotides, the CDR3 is TGCAGCGTTCCACGGGACAGACTAAACTATGGCTACACCTTC.

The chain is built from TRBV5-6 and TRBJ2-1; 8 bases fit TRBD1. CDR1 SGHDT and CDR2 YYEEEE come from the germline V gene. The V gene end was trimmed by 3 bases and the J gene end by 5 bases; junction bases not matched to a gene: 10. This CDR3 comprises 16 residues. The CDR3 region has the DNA TGTGCCAGCAGCTCCATAGACAGGGGATCCCACAATGAGCAGTTCTTC. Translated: CASSSIDRGSHNEQFF.

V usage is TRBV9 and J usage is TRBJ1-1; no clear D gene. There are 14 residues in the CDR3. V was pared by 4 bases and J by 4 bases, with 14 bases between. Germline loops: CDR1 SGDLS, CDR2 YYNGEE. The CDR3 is CASSSGFKGTEAFF. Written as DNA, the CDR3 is TGTGCCAGCAGCTCTGGATTCAAGGGCACTGAAGCTTTCTTT.

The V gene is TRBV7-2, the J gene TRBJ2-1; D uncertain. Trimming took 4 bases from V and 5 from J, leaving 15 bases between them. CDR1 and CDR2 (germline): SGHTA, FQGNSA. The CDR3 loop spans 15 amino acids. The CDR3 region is CASSSMVAGNNEQFF. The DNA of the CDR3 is TGTGCCAGCAGCTCAATGGTGGCAGGAAACAATGAGCAGTTCTTC.

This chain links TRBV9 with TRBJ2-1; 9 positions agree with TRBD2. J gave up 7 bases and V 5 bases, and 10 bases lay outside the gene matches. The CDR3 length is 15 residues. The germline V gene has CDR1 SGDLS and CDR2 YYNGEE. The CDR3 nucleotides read TGTGCCAGCAGTCTGGGGCTAGCGGGAATGAATGAGCAGTTCTTC. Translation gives CASSLGLAGMNEQFF.

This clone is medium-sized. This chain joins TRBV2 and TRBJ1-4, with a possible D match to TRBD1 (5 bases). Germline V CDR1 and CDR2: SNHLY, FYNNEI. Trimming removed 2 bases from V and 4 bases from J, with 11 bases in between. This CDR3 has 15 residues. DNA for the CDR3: TGTGCCAGCAGTGAAAATGGGGGGTATAATGAAAAACTGTTTTTT. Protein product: CASSENGGYNEKLFF.

CDR3 in amino acids: CASSPRGGRGEQYF. CDR3 coding DNA: TGCGCCAGCAGCCCCCGGGGTGGTAGGGGCGAGCAGTACTTC. This rearrangement joins TRBV4-1 to TRBJ2-7, with D perhaps matching TRBD1 or TRBD2 (5 bases each). V was pared by 4 bases and J by 6 bases, with 16 bases between. The CDR3 spans 14 residues. Germline assignment: CDR1 MGHRA and CDR2 YSYEKL.